The T cell receptor beta chain under discussion was sequenced for a study of Graves' ophthalmopathy and Graves' hyperthyroidism. Study-level findings and limits: At around 68% sensitivity and 72.22% specificity, the model predicted progression of the ophthalmopathy. Blood repertoires reportedly contained most expanded thyroid clonotypes above 0.001 frequency.

V was pared by 7 bases and J by 6 bases, with 9 bases between. Germline values: CDR1 SNHLY, CDR2 FYNNEI. CDR3 length equals 11 residues. This clonotype has ten or more counts. The target antigen is unknown. Beta-chain TCR CDR3 regions were amplified from RNA transcripts. Second-round multiplex PCR came after first-round RT-PCR with HTBI primers. Each CDR3 protein is one row after TCRdb ran MiXCR on the multiplex PCR reads. The sample records roughly 610,000 distinct CDR3 sequences, 22% being singletons. The specimen sequenced was peripheral blood. This TCR derives from a woman aged 18 to 35 with stable Graves' hyperthyroidism. Some clones in this sample may be carry-over from other donors' samples. The chain combines TRBV2 with TRBJ1-2; D possibly corresponds to TRBD1 (5 bases). The CDR3 sequence is CASKEGHGYTF. The CDR3 nucleotides are TGTGCCAGCAAGGAGGGGCATGGCTACACCTTC. Complete variable domain (other parts from reference TRBV2 and TRBJ1-2): EPEVTQTPSHQVTQMGQEVILRCVPISNHLYFYWYRQILGQKVEFLVSFYNNEISEKSEIFDDQFSVERPDGSNFTLKIRSTKLEDSAMYFCASKEGHGYTFGSGTRLTVV.